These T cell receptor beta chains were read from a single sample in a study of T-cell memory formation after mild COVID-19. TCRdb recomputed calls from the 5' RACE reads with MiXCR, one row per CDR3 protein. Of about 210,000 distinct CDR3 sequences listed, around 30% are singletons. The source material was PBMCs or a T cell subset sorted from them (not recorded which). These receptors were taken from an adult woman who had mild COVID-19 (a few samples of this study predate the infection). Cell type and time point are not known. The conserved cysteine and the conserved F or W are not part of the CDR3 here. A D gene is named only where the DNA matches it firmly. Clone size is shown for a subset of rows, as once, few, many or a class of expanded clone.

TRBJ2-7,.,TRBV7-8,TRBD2,ASSLARGSGGFSKY
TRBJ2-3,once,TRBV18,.,ASSLSLLRGTSGTDTQY
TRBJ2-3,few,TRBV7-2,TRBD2,ASRTFSSGASTDTQY
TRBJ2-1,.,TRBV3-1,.,ASSQDIAGDEQF
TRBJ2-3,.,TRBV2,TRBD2,ASSTSGRGTSTDTQY
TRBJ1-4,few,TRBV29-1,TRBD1,SVKTGETNEKLF
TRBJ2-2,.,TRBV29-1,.,SVNFNRGLRDTGELF
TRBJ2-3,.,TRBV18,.,ASSPREDTQY
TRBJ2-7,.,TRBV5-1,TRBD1,ASSLGQGFHEQY
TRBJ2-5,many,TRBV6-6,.,ASRGPETQY
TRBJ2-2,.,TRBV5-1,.,ASSSKAGAGELF
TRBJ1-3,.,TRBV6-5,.,ASRDNDRSGNTIY
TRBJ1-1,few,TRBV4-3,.,ASSRSGDTEAF
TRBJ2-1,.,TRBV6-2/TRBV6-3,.,ASSYGGIVHNEQF
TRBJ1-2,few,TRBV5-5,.,ASSLSPGDYYGYT
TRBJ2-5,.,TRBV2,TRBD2,ASSVGGTFTETQY
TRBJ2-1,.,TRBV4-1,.,ASSPARDGAAEQF
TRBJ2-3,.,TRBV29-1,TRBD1,SVEDRVKDTQY
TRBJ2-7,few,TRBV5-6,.,ASSLGGPMREQY
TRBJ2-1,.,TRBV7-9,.,ASSLVGPLDEQF
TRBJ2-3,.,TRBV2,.,ASSEASGFADTQY
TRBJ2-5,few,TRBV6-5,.,ASSYGLGKETQY
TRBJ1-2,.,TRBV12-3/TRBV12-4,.,ASSTGTHNGYT
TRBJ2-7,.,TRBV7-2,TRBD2,ASSSGLAASYEQY
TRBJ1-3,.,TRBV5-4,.,ASSSGSRSSGNTIY
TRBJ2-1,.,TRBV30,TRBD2,AWSDLAGGNEQF
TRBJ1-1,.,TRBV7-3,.,ASSQTAGTEAF
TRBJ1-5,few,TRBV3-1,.,ASSHSTGGGNQPQH
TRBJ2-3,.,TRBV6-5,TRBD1,ASSARTGGTTDTQY
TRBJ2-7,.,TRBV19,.,ASSIEAQGTYEQY
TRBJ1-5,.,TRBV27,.,ASSLWGAGNQPQH
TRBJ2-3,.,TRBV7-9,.,ASSKTLVPTDTQY
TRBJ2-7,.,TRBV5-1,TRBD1,ASSPGTGLYEQY
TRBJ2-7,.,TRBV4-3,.,ASSQDYGGGKGSTYEQY
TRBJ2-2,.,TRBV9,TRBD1,ASSVEPTGANTGELF
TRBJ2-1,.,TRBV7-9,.,ASATPRDEQF
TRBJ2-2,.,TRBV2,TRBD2,ASKSSGSNTGELF
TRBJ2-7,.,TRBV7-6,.,ASSSGLEQY
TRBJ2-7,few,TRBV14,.,ASSPYGAGTSYEQY
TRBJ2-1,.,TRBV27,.,ASSPSWTNNEQF
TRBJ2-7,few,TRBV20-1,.,SAVSSYEQY
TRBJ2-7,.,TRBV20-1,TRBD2,SARPLAGNSYEQY
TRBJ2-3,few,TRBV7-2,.,ASSSLGHSTDTQY
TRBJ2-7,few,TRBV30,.,AWKPRGREGRY
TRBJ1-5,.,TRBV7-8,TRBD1,ASSQNRGRNQPQH
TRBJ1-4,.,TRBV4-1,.,ASSLGGGNEKLF
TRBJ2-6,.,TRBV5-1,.,ASSLEGLSGANVLT
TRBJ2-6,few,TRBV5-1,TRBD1,ASSLPGTAGANVLT
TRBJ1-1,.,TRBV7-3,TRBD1,ASSQTGAGPEAF
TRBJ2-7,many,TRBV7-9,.,ASSRRDNYEQY
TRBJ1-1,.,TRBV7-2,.,ASSLARADTEAF
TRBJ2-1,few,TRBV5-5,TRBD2,ASSAWSSGGNEQF
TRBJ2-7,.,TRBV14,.,ASSQVGSGNYEQY
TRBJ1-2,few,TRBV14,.,ASSQDRGRSPG
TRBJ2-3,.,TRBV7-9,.,ANTDTQY